This TCR beta chain was obtained from a study of cytomegalovirus exposure and HLA in healthy donors. Remarks on this clone: Its antigen is as yet unknown.

PCR used 60 Vbeta primers and 13 Jbeta primers. Only in-frame clones appear in the TCRdb table, and some are missing; sequencing was by immunoSEQ multiplex PCR. This table holds some 150,000 clones, under 75% found once. Whole-study findings and limits: Later analysis placed DRB1 highest and HLA-C lowest in TCR association rates, which differed by HLA locus.

The CDR3 sequence is 15 residues long. The germline gives CDR1 LGHNA, CDR2 YSLEER. V gave up 0 bases and J gave up 11 bases; unmatched junction bases: 12. The source is a woman aged 40 to 50 in good health and CMV-seronegative. What was sequenced was PBMCs. The chain carries TRBV4-3 and TRBJ1-1; 7 bases are shared with TRBD1. The CDR3: CASSQDRDDREFAFF. The CDR3 nucleotides read TGCGCCAGCAGCCAAGATCGGGATGACAGGGAATTTGCTTTCTTT.